What follows are 2 T cell receptor beta chains derived from one specimen sequenced in a study of Ad26.COV2.S vaccination and SARS-CoV-2 variants (TCRdb year 2021). Libraries came from the immunoSEQ multiplex PCR assay. Held by TCRdb, this immuneACCESS table contains in-frame sequences only and omits some clones. Under half of the omission traces to an unresolved V gene where checked; the cause of the rest is unknown. For this sample the table gives about 350,000 clones, of which approximately 90% were detected only once. The ten largest account for 5% of the sample. The treatment or condition label of this sample denotes: roughly 18 received Ad26.COV2.S at low or high dose, single or two shots; several received placebo; per-sample allocation not given. Repertoires of vaccine and placebo recipients were sequenced from samples collected on day 63 after the first injection. Sequenced here: peripheral blood, sampled in a trial of Ad26.COV2.S vaccine versus placebo. The receptors originated from a person between 18 and 65 years old who received the Ad26.COV2.S COVID-19 vaccine or a placebo.

The chain couples TRBV7-2 to TRBJ2-5, with TRBD2 matching 9 bases. V shed 5 bases and J 2 bases; nucleotides not matched to a gene: 6. The CDR3 contains 15 residues. The germline gives CDR1 SGHTA, CDR2 FQGNSA. CDR3 DNA: TGTGCCAGCAGCCCTTCGCTAGCGGGACAAGAGACCCAGTACTTC. It specifies CASSPSLAGQETQYF.

V usage is TRBV18 and J usage is TRBJ1-5, with a tentative D call TRBD1 (5 bases). Germline CDR1 and CDR2: KGHSH and LQKENI. The CDR3 totals 13 residues. The V end was cut by 2 bases, the J end by 6 bases, with 8 bases between. In DNA form, the CDR3 reads TGTGCCAGCTCACCAGCCAGGGCTCAGCCCCAGCATTTT. Its translation: CASSPARAQPQHF. The whole variable domain, remainder taken from reference TRBV18 and TRBJ1-5, is NAGVMQNPRHLVRRRGQEARLRCSPMKGHSHVYWYRQLPEEGLKFMVYLQKENIIDESGMPKERFSAEFPKEGPSILRIQQVVRGDSAAYFCASSPARAQPQHFGDGTRLSIL.